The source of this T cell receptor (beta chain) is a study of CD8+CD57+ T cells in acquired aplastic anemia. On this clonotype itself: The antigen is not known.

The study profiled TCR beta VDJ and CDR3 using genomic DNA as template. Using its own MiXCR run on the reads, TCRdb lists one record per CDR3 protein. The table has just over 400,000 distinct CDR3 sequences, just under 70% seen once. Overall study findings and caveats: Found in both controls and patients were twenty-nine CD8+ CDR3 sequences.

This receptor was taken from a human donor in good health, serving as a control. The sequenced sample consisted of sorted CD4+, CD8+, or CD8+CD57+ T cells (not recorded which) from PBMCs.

The CDR3 protein is CSAGGQGKDGYTF. DNA for the CDR3: TGCAGTGCTGGGGGACAGGGGAAGGATGGCTACACCTTC. V gene TRBV20-1 combines with J gene TRBJ1-2; 10 bases fit TRBD1. This CDR3 has 13 amino acids. J lost 6 bases, V lost 5 bases, and 6 bases had no gene match. Per the germline V gene, CDR1 is DFQATT and CDR2 is SNEGSKA (reference sequence).